The sequence of this TCR beta chain was determined in a study of OX40 agonist ivuxolimab in advanced cancers. Study information: Patients received the agonistic anti-OX40 (CD134) antibody ivuxolimab. Findings and caveats of the study: At 0.1 to 3.0 mg/kg and by week 6, clonal expansion occurred in CD4+ and CD8+ blood T cells. Near-lowest levels of clonal expansion characterized partial responders at 0.1-3.0 mg/kg.

Turning to this clone: The target antigen is unknown.

There are 12 residues in the CDR3. Looked up from germline, CDR1 is SEHNR and CDR2 is FQNEAQ (reference sequence). The V gene end was trimmed by 6 bases and the J gene end by 6 bases; junction bases not matched to a gene: 3. Peripheral blood came from all dose cohorts at three timepoints. Clones were sequenced by immunoSEQ multiplex PCR, and TCRdb holds only the in-frame ones, with some missing. This sample carries around 69,000 clones, around 86% of them seen once, and the ten largest clones take around 3.2%. The sample consisted of CD4+ or CD8+ T cells sorted from blood, taken in a trial of the OX40 agonist ivuxolimab. V usage is TRBV7-9 and J usage is TRBJ2-7; 9 nucleotides agree with TRBD2. This clonotype was obtained from an adult with an advanced solid tumor such as melanoma, head and neck, liver or kidney cancer. CDR3 DNA sequence: TGTGCCAGCAGGGGACTAGCACGCGAGCAGTACTTC. It specifies CASRGLAREQYF. The entire variable domain, with the rest obtained from reference TRBV7-9 and TRBJ2-7, is as follows: DTGVSQNPRHKITKRGQNVTFRCDPISEHNRLYWYRQTLGQGPEFLTYFQNEAQLEKSRLLSDRFSAERPKGSFSTLEIQRTEQGDSAMYLCASRGLAREQYFGPGTRLTVT.